Shown below are 8 T cell receptor beta chains from a single sample sequenced in a study of CD8 T cells in ankylosing spondylitis. General study findings and limits: Blood from ankylosing spondylitis patients appeared to carry a characteristic eight-variant TCR beta motif.

TCRdb processed the 5' RACE reads anew with MiXCR; each CDR3 protein has one entry. The table lists some 840,000 distinct CDR3 sequences, roughly 12% of them singletons. Antigen specificity for these receptors is unknown. Sequenced: blood, either unsorted or a sorted T cell fraction (not recorded which). These receptors came from a male donor with ankylosing spondylitis.

The V gene is TRBV5-1, the J gene TRBJ2-1; 7 bases fit TRBD1. Looked up from germline, CDR1 is SGHRS and CDR2 is YFSETQ. There are 18 residues in the CDR3. The V and J ends lost 1 base and 7 bases, in that order; junction bases with no gene match: 17. For the CDR3, the DNA is TGCGCCAGCAGCTTGTTACAGGGGCGCGTAACGAGGGGGAATGAGCAGTTCTTC. This translates into CASSLLQGRVTRGNEQFF.

The table lists this clonotype with a few counts. V gene TRBV4-2 combines with J gene TRBJ2-1, with TRBD1 matching 9 bases. CDR3 length: 15 residues. Germline V lookup: CDR1 LGHNA, CDR2 YNFKEQ. The V segment lost 3 bases and the J segment 5 bases; nucleotides outside the gene matches: 5. The CDR3 DNA reads TGTGCCAGCAGCCACACAGGGGGCCGGGACAATGAGCAGTTCTTC. Translation: CASSHTGGRDNEQFF.

This chain uses TRBV20-1 with TRBJ2-7; 7 positions match TRBD1. Looked up from germline, CDR1 is DFQATT and CDR2 is SNEGSKA (reference sequence). CDR3 size: 14 residues. V gave up 5 bases and J gave up 3 bases; unmatched junction bases: 10. CDR3 region: CSAPIRGQYYEQYF. In DNA form, the CDR3 reads TGCAGTGCTCCAATTCGGGGACAGTACTACGAGCAGTACTTC.

A few counts support this clonotype. The J gene is TRBJ2-4, the V gene TRBV20-1; 10 bases map to TRBD2. The CDR3 spans 15 residues. V lost 3 bases, J lost 16 bases, and 18 bases stayed unmatched. Germline lookup yields CDR1 DFQATT and CDR2 SNEGSKA (reference sequence). The CDR3 loop is CSARTVAGGPKSSYF. For the CDR3, the DNA is TGCAGTGCTAGGACAGTAGCGGGGGGTCCCAAATCCTCCTACTTC.

This clonotype was counted only a few times. V gene TRBV15 combines with J gene TRBJ2-1; 9 bases line up with TRBD2. The V gene end was trimmed by 3 bases and the J gene end by 7 bases; junction bases not matched to a gene: 10. The CDR3 runs 16 residues. Germline CDR1 and CDR2: LNHNV and YYDKDF (reference sequence). CDR3 residues: CATSRGGLAGRNEQFF. CDR3 nucleotide sequence: TGTGCCACCAGCAGGGGCGGCCTAGCGGGACGGAATGAGCAGTTCTTC.

Only a few counts were recorded for this clonotype. The rearrangement links TRBV2 to TRBJ1-1; D is uncertain. This CDR3 spans 15 amino acids. Germline V gives CDR1 SNHLY, CDR2 FYNNEI. V gave up 7 bases and J gave up 1 base, with 16 bases separating them. CDR3 loop: CASIGIGSPNTEAFF. CDR3 bases: TGTGCCAGCATCGGGATTGGTAGCCCGAACACTGAAGCTTTCTTT.

This clonotype has at least ten counts. The gene calls are TRBV20-1 and TRBJ2-3; 8 bases align to TRBD2. The CDR3 has 13 residues. Germline CDR1 and CDR2: DFQATT and SNEGSKA (reference sequence). The ends lost 3 bases at V and 1 base at J; junction bases unmatched: 0. CDR3 nucleotides: TGCAGTGCTAGTAGCGGGGGCACAGATACGCAGTATTTT. Its translation is CSASSGGTDTQYF.

In this sample, this clonotype turned up a few times. The chain is built from TRBV4-1 and TRBJ1-5; tentative D call: TRBD1 (5 bases). The CDR3 is made up of 15 amino acids. Trimming took off 6 bases at V and 4 bases at J, with 16 bases between the two ends. The germline CDR1 and CDR2 sequences are MGHRA and YSYEKL. CDR3 sequence reads: CASRLRGEGNQPQHF. In DNA form, the CDR3 reads TGCGCCAGCAGATTGAGAGGGGAGGGTAATCAGCCCCAGCATTTT.